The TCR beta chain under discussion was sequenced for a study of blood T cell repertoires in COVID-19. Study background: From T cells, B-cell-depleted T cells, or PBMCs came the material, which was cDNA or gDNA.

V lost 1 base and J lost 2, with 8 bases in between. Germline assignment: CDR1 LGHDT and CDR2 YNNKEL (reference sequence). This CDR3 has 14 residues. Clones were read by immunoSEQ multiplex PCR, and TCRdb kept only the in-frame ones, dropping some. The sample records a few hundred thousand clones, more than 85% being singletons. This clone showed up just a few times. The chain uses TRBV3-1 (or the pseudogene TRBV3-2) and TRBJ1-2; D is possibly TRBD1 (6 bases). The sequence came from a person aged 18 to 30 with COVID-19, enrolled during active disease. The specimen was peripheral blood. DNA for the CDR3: TGTGCCAGCAGCCAAGGACAGGAGAACTATGGCTACACCTTC. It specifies CASSQGQENYGYTF.